A selection of T cell receptor beta chains follows, all from one sample in a study of blood T cell repertoires in COVID-19. The assay was immunoSEQ multiplex PCR, and TCRdb's table has in-frame clones only and misses some. Seen here are tens of thousands of clones, approximately 78% observed once, and the top ten hold more than 30%. The sequenced material came from peripheral blood. These receptors all come from a man in his sixties with COVID-19, enrolled during active disease. Both conserved end residues are part of each CDR3. Each record gives: V gene, D gene, clone size, J gene, CDR3 protein, CDR3 DNA. The D gene is left open where the match is weak. Clone size is not always given. Where it is, it says once, few, many or a class for expanded clones.

TRBV2	TRBD2	-	TRBJ2-7	CASRAGVDEQYF	TGTGCCAGCAGGGCGGGGGTAGATGAGCAGTACTTC
TRBV18	-	-	TRBJ1-4	CASSPGAANEKLFF	TGTGCCAGCTCACCAGGAGCTGCTAATGAAAAACTGTTTTTT
TRBV30	TRBD2	-	TRBJ2-7	CAWSLRGSQTWGEQYF	TGTGCCTGGAGTCTGCGCGGGAGTCAAACTTGGGGGGAGCAGTACTTC
TRBV12-3/TRBV12-4	-	-	TRBJ1-4	CASRFRGKLFF	TGTGCCAGCAGGTTCCGGGGTAAACTGTTTTTT
TRBV9	-	-	TRBJ1-2	CASSVGQGKAGYTF	TGTGCCAGCAGCGTAGGGCAGGGAAAGGCTGGCTACACCTTC
TRBV18	TRBD1	-	TRBJ2-5	CASSPQGAAGSTQYF	TGTGCCAGCTCACCACAGGGGGCGGCCGGATCAACCCAGTACTTC
TRBV6-5	-	-	TRBJ1-5	CASIPAFGGQPQHF	TGTGCCAGCATCCCAGCCTTCGGAGGTCAGCCCCAGCATTTT
TRBV2	-	-	TRBJ1-6	CASSELSQSSSPLHF	TGTGCCAGCAGTGAATTGTCACAGTCATCTTCACCCCTCCACTTT
TRBV11-3	TRBD1	-	TRBJ1-2	CASSFSTGGSGYTF	TGTGCCAGCAGTTTTTCTACAGGGGGTAGTGGCTACACCTTC
TRBV14	TRBD1	-	TRBJ2-1	CASSQDFKDRGKSSSYNEQFF	TGTGCCAGCAGCCAAGATTTCAAGGACAGGGGCAAATCAAGCTCCTACAATGAGCAGTTCTTC
TRBV6-5	-	-	TRBJ1-1	CASSRDRTADTEAFF	TGTGCCAGCAGTCGAGACAGGACGGCGGACACTGAAGCTTTCTTT
TRBV6-5	-	-	TRBJ1-1	CASSYSGRNTEAFF	TGTGCCAGCAGTTATTCAGGGCGGAACACTGAAGCTTTCTTT
TRBV7-8	-	-	TRBJ2-2	CASRRNEAASTGELFF	TGTGCCAGCAGGCGAAATGAGGCCGCCAGCACCGGGGAGCTGTTTTTT
TRBV19	-	-	TRBJ1-1	CASSIVEQGNTEAFF	TGTGCCAGTAGTATAGTAGAACAGGGGAACACTGAAGCTTTCTTT
TRBV14	TRBD1	-	TRBJ2-4	CASSPKATGVAKNIQYF	TGTGCCAGCAGCCCAAAAGCGACAGGGGTGGCCAAAAACATTCAGTACTTC
TRBV6-5	TRBD1	once	TRBJ2-7	CASSSQDRGYEQYF	TGTGCCAGCAGTTCTCAAGACAGGGGTTACGAGCAGTACTTC
TRBV9	TRBD1	-	TRBJ1-5	CASSPQTGIGPQHF	TGTGCCAGCAGCCCCCAGACAGGGATTGGGCCCCAGCATTTT
TRBV29-1	-	-	TRBJ1-1	CSVEDGTSPNTEAFF	TGCAGCGTTGAAGACGGGACATCTCCTAACACTGAAGCTTTCTTT
TRBV18	-	-	TRBJ1-2	CASSTPEAPLFYGYTF	TGTGCCAGCTCAACTCCCGAGGCCCCATTGTTCTATGGCTACACCTTC
TRBV2	-	-	TRBJ2-1	CASSEASSYNEQFF	TGTGCCAGCAGTGAAGCGTCGAGTTACAATGAGCAGTTCTTC
TRBV6-2/TRBV6-3	TRBD1	-	TRBJ2-2	CASSGQGVFTGELFF	TGTGCCAGCAGTGGGCAGGGGGTGTTTACCGGGGAGCTGTTTTTT
TRBV11-2	TRBD1	few	TRBJ2-4	CASSSWGQGVPKNIQYF	TGTGCCAGCAGTTCCTGGGGACAGGGGGTACCCAAAAACATTCAGTACTTC
TRBV9	TRBD2	-	TRBJ2-7	CASSPRVGAGAHEQYF	TGTGCCAGCAGCCCCCGAGTGGGAGCGGGAGCCCACGAGCAGTACTTC
TRBV19	-	once	TRBJ1-2	CASSIPGGGYTF	TGTGCCAGTAGTATCCCCGGCGGGGGCTACACCTTC
TRBV7-2	TRBD1	-	TRBJ2-2	CASSAAGTGRTGELFF	TGTGCCAGCAGTGCGGCCGGGACAGGGCGCACCGGGGAGCTGTTTTTT
TRBV19	-	-	TRBJ1-5	CASTGGGESQHF	TGTGCCAGTACGGGGGGAGGTGAGTCCCAGCATTTT
TRBV12-3/TRBV12-4	TRBD1	-	TRBJ1-5	CASQGDSNQPQHF	TGTGCCAGCCAGGGGGACAGCAATCAGCCCCAGCATTTT
TRBV4-2	TRBD1	-	TRBJ1-1	CASSQDQGGLTEAFF	TGTGCCAGCAGCCAAGATCAGGGGGGATTAACTGAAGCTTTCTTT
TRBV9	-	once	TRBJ2-5	CASSVEAQGRGETQYF	TGTGCCAGCAGCGTAGAGGCGCAGGGGAGAGGGGAGACCCAGTACTTC
TRBV27	-	-	TRBJ2-7	CASRLTYSSYEQYF	TGTGCCAGCAGGCTAACCTATTCTTCCTACGAGCAGTACTTC
TRBV5-8	TRBD1	-	TRBJ1-5	CASSAGTGVLQPQHF	TGTGCCAGCAGCGCCGGGACAGGGGTCCTTCAGCCCCAGCATTTT
TRBV24-1	TRBD1	-	TRBJ1-1	CATRGTGGNTEAFF	TGTGCCACGAGAGGGACAGGGGGGAACACTGAAGCTTTCTTT
TRBV19	TRBD1	-	TRBJ2-3	CASRWTGDSTDTQYF	TGTGCCAGTCGATGGACAGGGGACTCTACAGATACGCAGTATTTT
TRBV7-3	-	-	TRBJ1-2	CASSLTPAGCVYGYTF	TGTGCCAGCAGCTTAACTCCGGCAGGCTGTGTCTATGGCTACACCTTC
TRBV7-3	TRBD1	-	TRBJ2-1	CASSGGQALDEQFF	TGTGCCAGCAGCGGAGGACAGGCTCTGGATGAGCAGTTCTTC
TRBV6-6	TRBD1	few	TRBJ1-5	CASSLSGQGTSSNQPQHF	TGTGCCAGCAGTCTGTCGGGACAGGGGACGTCTAGCAATCAGCCCCAGCATTTT
TRBV5-6	TRBD1	-	TRBJ1-1	CASSEDRGVVNTEAFF	TGTGCCAGCAGCGAAGACAGGGGGGTTGTGAACACTGAAGCTTTCTTT
TRBV24-1	TRBD2	-	TRBJ2-3	CATSDGLAGVVGDTQYF	TGTGCCACCAGTGACGGACTAGCGGGAGTCGTGGGGGATACGCAGTATTTT
TRBV7-8	TRBD1	-	TRBJ1-5	CASSEGQGDQPQHF	TGTGCCAGCAGCGAGGGACAGGGGGATCAGCCCCAGCATTTT
TRBV5-5	-	-	TRBJ2-3	CASSLNPARDTQYF	TGTGCCAGCAGCTTGAATCCCGCCCGGGATACGCAGTATTTT
TRBV14	-	-	TRBJ2-7	CASSHRTGGNTNEQYF	TGTGCCAGCAGCCATAGAACCGGGGGAAACACTAACGAGCAGTACTTC
TRBV6-5	-	-	TRBJ2-3	CASSFSSRPSTDTQYF	TGTGCCAGCAGTTTTAGCTCTCGCCCGAGTACAGATACGCAGTATTTT
TRBV14	TRBD1	-	TRBJ2-7	CASSRQGSYEQYF	TGTGCCAGCAGCCGACAGGGCTCCTACGAGCAGTACTTC
TRBV7-8	TRBD1	-	TRBJ1-5	CASSTGQGANQPQHF	TGTGCCAGCAGCACCGGACAGGGGGCGAATCAGCCCCAGCATTTT
TRBV6-6	TRBD1	-	TRBJ2-2	CASSTATGVNTGELFF	TGTGCCAGCAGTACGGCAACAGGGGTGAACACCGGGGAGCTGTTTTTT
TRBV18	-	-	TRBJ1-5	CASSPGERKDQPQHF	TGTGCCAGCTCACCAGGGGAGCGTAAAGATCAGCCCCAGCATTTT